Shown below are 9 T cell receptor beta chains from a single sample sequenced in a study of T-cell reconstitution after alpha-beta-depleted transplantation in children (dated by TCRdb to the mid-2010s). The library was built by means of PCR. The instrument was an Illumina HiSeq 2500. TCR libraries were prepared with molecular barcoding, using unique molecular identifiers to normalize TCRbeta repertoire quantification. Using fastp at Q25 and MiXCR, TCRdb reprocessed the public reads and kept productive beta chains. Under each unique CDR3 protein, matching rows form one entry showing the most common genes and DNA. The sample profile shows hundreds of thousands of distinct CDR3 sequences; approximately 20% of them were found once. The ten largest clones take up approximately 3% of the sample. The specimen comprised PBMCs from the stem cell graft donor, sampled from the stem cell graft. The source of these receptors is a human donor who donated a stem cell graft to a child with acute lymphoblastic leukemia.

CDR3 DNA sequence: TGCGCCAGCAGCTTGGTCGGGGGGCTTGAGCAGTTCTTC. Protein: CASSLVGGLEQFF. The chain couples TRBV5-1 to TRBJ2-1, with D tentatively TRBD2 (7 bases). With 0 bases removed from V and 9 bases from J, the gap between germline ends came to 10 bases. Germline values: CDR1 SGHRS, CDR2 YFSETQ. There are 13 residues in the CDR3.

This rearrangement joins TRBV28 to TRBJ2-5; D possibly uses TRBD1 or TRBD2 (5 bases each). Per the germline V gene, CDR1 is MDHEN and CDR2 is SYDVKM. The CDR3 consists of 15 residues. Trimming took off 5 bases at V and 4 bases at J, with 17 bases between the two ends. CDR3 bases: TGTGCCAGCAGTCAACCCCCTTCAGGGAGAGAGACCCAGTACTTC. Residues: CASSQPPSGRETQYF.

The chain has TRBV6-2 or TRBV6-3 and TRBJ2-7; either TRBD1 or TRBD2 may fit D (5 bases each). Germline V gives CDR1 MNHEY, CDR2 SVGEGT. The CDR3 length is 15 residues. V shed 6 bases and J shed 0 bases, with 15 bases lying between them. CDR3 sequence reads: CASRGELFSSYEQYF. The CDR3 nucleotides are TGTGCCAGCAGGGGGGAGTTGTTTAGCTCCTACGAGCAGTACTTC.

This clonotype was observed many times. The rearrangement joins TRBV6-5 to TRBJ2-7; D uncertain. The germline gives CDR1 MNHEY, CDR2 SVGAGI. V gave up 5 bases and J gave up 1 base, with 6 bases separating them. CDR3 length: 12 amino acids. The CDR3 loop is CASSTDSYEQYF. For the CDR3, the DNA is TGTGCCAGCAGTACTGATTCCTACGAGCAGTACTTC.

This sequence joins TRBV5-4 and TRBJ1-1; D is undetermined. In germline, CDR1 is SGHNT, CDR2 YYREEE (reference sequence). Trimming removed 0 bases at V and 4 bases at J, with 16 bases between. This CDR3 comprises 16 residues. The CDR3 sequence is CASSLASPGRVTEAFF. The CDR3 coding sequence is TGTGCCAGCAGCTTGGCCTCCCCCGGGCGAGTCACTGAAGCTTTCTTT.

The V gene is TRBV12-3 or TRBV12-4, the J gene TRBJ2-1; unclear D gene. Trimming removed 7 bases at V and 0 bases at J, with 16 bases between. CDR3 size: 16 residues. Written as DNA, the CDR3 is TGTGCCAGCACCTACGGAAGGTCTAGCTCCTACAATGAGCAGTTCTTC. Translation gives CASTYGRSSSYNEQFF.

The gene calls are TRBV20-1 and TRBJ2-3, with D tentatively TRBD1 or TRBD2 (5 bases each). The V end was cut by 5 bases, the J end by 1 base, with 13 bases between. The CDR3 loop spans 14 amino acids. Looked up from germline, CDR1 is DFQATT and CDR2 is SNEGSKA (reference sequence). The CDR3 nucleotides read TGCAGTGCTCGGGACCACCGGGGCACAGATACGCAGTATTTT. Its protein is CSARDHRGTDTQYF.

This clonotype turned up a few times. The V gene is TRBV12-3 or TRBV12-4, the J gene TRBJ2-1, with 9 bases that match TRBD2. Germline trimming cut 1 base from V and 0 bases from J; bases unmatched to any gene: 7. The length of the CDR3 is 18 residues. CDR3 in amino acids: CASSLVRLAANSYNEQFF. The CDR3 nucleotides read TGTGCCAGCAGTTTAGTCCGACTAGCGGCCAACTCCTACAATGAGCAGTTCTTC.

This chain links TRBV7-8 with TRBJ1-1; D is possibly TRBD1 (6 bases). In germline, CDR1 is SGHVS, CDR2 FQNEAQ. The CDR3 loop spans 15 amino acids. Deletions cut 5 bases from V and 8 bases from J, with 21 bases between. Here the CDR3 reads CASSLNGGGVEEAFF. In nucleotides, the CDR3 is TGTGCCAGCAGCCTTAATGGGGGCGGGGTGGAGGAAGCTTTCTTT.